This T cell receptor beta chain was identified in a study of T cells in Graves' hyperthyroidism and ophthalmopathy. Study-level results: Blood also held most thyroid clonotypes expanded beyond 0.001.

With regard to this clonotype: The antigen is undetermined.

TCR beta CDR3 region amplification was performed from RNA transcripts. First-round RT-PCR of the TCR CDR3 relied on the HTBI primer set. TCRdb itself ran the multiplex PCR reads through MiXCR, one entry per CDR3 protein. This sample has roughly 710,000 distinct CDR3 sequences, with 30% to 40% found just once. The CDR3 totals 15 residues. V was clipped by 7 bases and J by 3 bases; unmatched bases: 7. Germline V gene lookup returns CDR1 LNHDA and CDR2 SQIVND (reference sequence). The chain has TRBV19 and TRBJ2-3; 10 bases map to TRBD2. The source material was blood. This clonotype was sampled from a woman between 40 and 50 years old with Graves' hyperthyroidism. The CDR3 nucleotides are TGTGCCAGTAATCCCTCGGGACTAGCGACAGATACGCAGTATTTT. This encodes CASNPSGLATDTQYF. The full variable domain, its missing parts supplied by reference TRBV19 and TRBJ2-3, is DGGITQSPKYLFRKEGQNVTLSCEQNLNHDAMYWYRQDPGQGLRLIYYSQIVNDFQKGDIAEGYSVSREKKESFPLTVTSAQKNPTAFYLCASNPSGLATDTQYFGPGTRLTVL.